The 17 T cell receptor beta chains below come from one sample, sequenced in a study of T cells in women clearing cervical HPV infection. TCRdb's copy holds only in-frame clones and misses some; the assay was immunoSEQ multiplex PCR. The ten top clones account for 1.2%, within a sample of 35,000 to 45,000 clones. The material sequenced was blood buffy coat. The receptors were gathered from a woman aged 18-69 years with a cervical HPV16 infection that either progressed to CIN3+ or cleared (not recorded which).

Of note for this clone: The CDR3 end is not reached by the read, which stops 3 residues before it; the germline J gene fills it in. This rearrangement joins TRBV19 to TRBJ1-6, with D perhaps TRBD1 (5 bases). V was pared by 6 bases and J by 6 bases, with 6 bases between. CDR1 is LNHDA, CDR2 SQIVND, per germline (reference sequence). The length of the CDR3 is 12 residues. The CDR3 loop is CASRGGNSPLHF. CDR3 DNA, as far as it was read: TGTGCCAGTAGGGGGGGTAATTCACCC. The whole variable domain, filled in from reference TRBV19 and TRBJ1-6, reads DGGITQSPKYLFRKEGQNVTLSCEQNLNHDAMYWYRQDPGQGLRLIYYSQIVNDFQKGDIAEGYSVSREKKESFPLTVTSAQKNPTAFYLCASRGGNSPLHFGNGTRLTVT.

Comments on this clone: Sequencing ends 3 residues short of the CDR3 end; the germline J gene provides the rest. The chain uses TRBV2 and TRBJ2-5; 7 bases match TRBD1. Germline CDR1 reads SNHLY; CDR2 reads FYNNEI. Trimming removed 5 bases from V and 1 base from J; junction bases left unmatched: 4. The CDR3 has 14 residues. The CDR3 reads CASSRTGFQETQYF. The CDR3 bases that were read are TGTGCCAGCAGTCGGACAGGTTTCCAAGAGACC.

On this clone itself: The observed sequence ends 3 residues before the CDR3 terminus, with the missing tail filled in from the germline J gene. This chain links TRBV5-1 with TRBJ2-3, with D tentatively TRBD1 or TRBD2 (6 bases each). CDR1 and CDR2 from the germline V gene are SGHRS and YFSETQ. Trimming removed 4 bases from V and 0 bases from J, with 15 bases in between. The CDR3 sequence is 16 residues long. The CDR3: CASSPRDTSSTDTQYF. The sequenced part of the CDR3 DNA is TGCGCCAGCAGCCCGCGGGACACCTCTAGCACAGATACG. Filled out from reference TRBV5-1 and TRBJ2-3, the complete variable domain reads KAGVTQTPRYLIKTRGQQVTLSCSPISGHRSVSWYQQTPGQGLQFLFEYFSETQRNKGNFPGRFSGRQFSNSRSEMNVSTLELGDSALYLCASSPRDTSSTDTQYFGPGTRLTVL.

As concerns this clone: The missing CDR3 end, 3 residues past where the read stops, is filled in from the germline J gene. V gene TRBV2 combines with J gene TRBJ1-4, with TRBD1 matching over 9 bases. Germline V gene sequence: CDR1 SNHLY, CDR2 FYNNEI. Trimming cost V 3 bases and J 5 bases; bases outside gene matches: 4. The CDR3 loop spans 15 amino acids. The CDR3 region is CASSDVGTGNEKLFF. The CDR3 bases that were read are TGTGCCAGCAGTGACGTCGGGACAGGGAATGAAAAA.

Comments on this clone: The sequence runs out 3 residues before the end of the CDR3; the remainder is reconstructed from the germline J gene. This chain joins TRBV6-1 and TRBJ2-3; the match to TRBD2 covers 11 bases. Trimming at V came to 2 bases and at J to 5 bases, leaving 6 bases not matched to a gene. This CDR3 has 16 amino acids. Per the germline V gene, CDR1 is MNHNS and CDR2 is SASEGT. Incomplete CDR3 DNA: TGTGCCAGCAGTGAAAATAGCGGGGGGGCCGTAGATACG. Translated, it gives CASSENSGGAVDT. Given in full, the CDR3 is CASSENSGGAVDTQYF.

About this clone: The missing CDR3 end, 3 residues past where the read stops, is filled in from the germline J gene. V and J are TRBV2 and TRBJ2-1; the D gene is possibly TRBD2 (5 bases). This CDR3 comprises 15 residues. The V end lost 8 bases, the J end lost 0 bases, and 14 bases lay between the germline ends. Germline CDR1 SNHLY, CDR2 FYNNEI. CDR3 amino acids: CASRYSGSSYNEQFF. CDR3 DNA, as far as it was read: TGTGCCAGCCGGTACAGCGGAAGCTCCTACAATGAG.

On this clone itself: The read finishes 3 residues shy of the CDR3 end, and the germline J gene is used to complete it. This chain links TRBV30 with TRBJ2-7; TRBD1 is a possible D gene (5 bases). CDR1 and CDR2 (germline): GTSNPN, SVGIG (reference sequence). V was cut by 4 bases and J by 5 bases, with 12 bases left in between. CDR3 length equals 12 residues. This chain's CDR3 is CAWTDSGHEQYF. The covered CDR3 bases are TGTGCCTGGACCGACAGTGGCCACGAG.

Comments on this clone: Read sequence stops 3 residues before the CDR3 end, and the germline J gene provides the missing end. The chain carries TRBV6-1 and TRBJ2-7; the D gene is possibly TRBD2 (6 bases). The CDR3 has 15 amino acids. V was clipped by 4 bases and J by 0 bases, with 13 bases between them. Germline assignment: CDR1 MNHNS and CDR2 SASEGT. CDR3 residues: CASSGSGLPSYEQYF. Partial CDR3 DNA: TGTGCCAGCAGTGGATCGGGACTGCCCTCCTACGAG.

The CDR3 DNA, read in part, is TGTGCCATCGGGGCAGTAGATCGCCCTGACCAAGAGACC. It translates to CAIGAVDRPDQET. The whole CDR3 protein reads CAIGAVDRPDQETQYF. This chain uses TRBV10-3 with TRBJ2-5, with D perhaps matching TRBD1 (5 bases). Coverage ceases 3 residues before the CDR3 finishes, and the germline J gene fills in the end. In germline, CDR1 is ENHRY, CDR2 SYGVKD. V was clipped by 8 bases and J by 0 bases, with 19 bases between them. The CDR3 runs 16 residues.

To note about this clone: The read gets to within 3 residues of the CDR3 end, and the germline J gene fills in the rest. The V gene is TRBV5-1, the J gene TRBJ1-4; 7 bases fit TRBD1. Germline CDR1 SGHRS, CDR2 YFSETQ. CDR3 length: 12 amino acids. The CDR3 DNA, read in part, is TGCGCCAGCAGCTGGGAGACAGGGCAA. Translation gives CASSWETGQ. The entire CDR3 reads CASSWETGQLFF.

The covered CDR3 bases are TGTGCCACCCGGACTAGCGGGGCAGATACG. Its translation is CATRTSGADT. The complete CDR3 protein is CATRTSGADTQYF. The V call is TRBV2, the J call TRBJ2-3; 12 nucleotides match TRBD2. The read halts 3 residues ahead of the CDR3 end, with the missing end drawn from the germline J gene. The CDR3 spans 13 residues. The trim removed 10 bases at V and 4 bases at J, leaving 3 bases unmatched. CDR1 and CDR2 (germline): SNHLY, FYNNEI.

To note about this clone: Read sequence stops 3 residues before the CDR3 end, and the germline J gene provides the missing end. This chain uses TRBV7-8 with TRBJ1-6; D remains ambiguous. Germline loops: CDR1 SGHVS, CDR2 FQNEAQ. This CDR3 contains 15 residues. Between the trimmed V and J ends, which lost 3 bases and 5 bases, there was a span of 11 bases. The covered CDR3 bases are TGTGCCAGCAGCTTTTATAGTCAAAATAATTCACCC. It encodes CASSFYSQNNSP. In full, the CDR3 reads CASSFYSQNNSPLHF.

About this clone itself: The CDR3 end is not reached by the read, which stops 3 residues before it; the germline J gene fills it in. The chain combines TRBV19 with TRBJ1-2; D may be TRBD1 (6 bases). CDR1 LNHDA and CDR2 SQIVND come from the germline V gene (reference sequence). The CDR3 spans 11 residues. CDR3 sequence reads: CASKQGGGYTF. The DNA read from the CDR3 is TGTGCCAGTAAACAGGGTGGCGGC. Full variable domain (outside the CDR3, taken from reference TRBV19 and TRBJ1-2): DGGITQSPKYLFRKEGQNVTLSCEQNLNHDAMYWYRQDPGQGLRLIYYSQIVNDFQKGDIAEGYSVSREKKESFPLTVTSAQKNPTAFYLCASKQGGGYTFGSGTRLTVV.

To note about this clone: The read ends 3 residues before the CDR3 terminus; that terminus is restored from the germline J gene. The rearrangement links TRBV30 to TRBJ2-2; perhaps TRBD2 as D (7 bases). The CDR3 length is 18 residues. CDR1 is GTSNPN, CDR2 SVGIG, per germline (reference sequence). The covered CDR3 bases are TGTGCCTGGAGTCCCGAGAGGGGGGGAAGCTCCTATAATTCACCG. Its protein is CAWSPERGGSSYNSP. The entire CDR3 sequence reads CAWSPERGGSSYNSPLFF.

Concerning this clone itself: The read finishes 3 residues shy of the CDR3 end, and the germline J gene is used to complete it. The V gene is TRBV20-1, the J gene TRBJ2-5; 11 nucleotides align to TRBD2. V shed 3 bases, J shed 7 bases, and the junction held 10 bases outside the gene matches. CDR1 is DFQATT, CDR2 SNEGSKA, per germline (reference sequence). This CDR3 is built from 15 residues. The chain's CDR3 is CSASALAGGTGTQYF. Incomplete CDR3 DNA: TGCAGTGCTAGCGCTCTAGCGGGGGGCACAGGGACC.

Details on this clone: The read finishes 3 residues shy of the CDR3 end, and the germline J gene is used to complete it. This sequence joins TRBV5-6 and TRBJ2-7, with D maybe TRBD2 (5 bases). This CDR3 spans 12 amino acids. The V and J ends lost 1 base and 6 bases respectively, with 8 bases between them. Germline CDR1 SGHDT, CDR2 YYEEEE. The sequenced part of the CDR3 DNA is TGTGCCAGCAGCTTGCCGGGGAGCGAG. Its protein product is CASSLPGSE. The CDR3 in full is CASSLPGSEQYF.

Concerning this clone: Coverage ceases 3 residues before the CDR3 finishes, and the germline J gene fills in the end. This specimen includes other DNA sequences encoding the same CDR3. The V call is TRBV7-9, the J call TRBJ1-5; 7 nucleotides agree with TRBD1. The CDR3 is 14 amino acids. Trimming at V came to 5 bases and at J to 4 bases, leaving 5 bases not matched to a gene. CDR1 and CDR2 (germline): SEHNR, FQNEAQ (reference sequence). The CDR3 here is CASSPGQANQPQHF. The part of the CDR3 DNA that was read is TGTGCCAGCAGCCCCGGACAGGCTAATCAGCCC.